The present TCR beta chain was sequenced within a study of blood T cells in healthy people across ages (dated by TCRdb to the mid-2010s). At the level of the whole study: Template switching captured roughly one uniquely barcoded TCR beta cDNA molecule per two T cells in model experiments. Using deep sequencing normalized with unique cDNA molecular identifiers, the study measured how TCR beta repertoire diversity changes with age. The donors were split into four age groups: young (average around 16 years), middle-aged (around 40), aged (around 67) and long-lived (82). To avoid experimental bias, donors of different ages were randomly spread across the sequencing lanes. Two additional independent replicas of 1 million unique cDNA reads from the same blood draw were analyzed for two donors (one aged 18 to 30 and one aged 80 or older).

As to this clonotype: Its recognized antigen is unknown. Within one base of it there is no much larger clone, and no base qualities were kept.

The CDR3 starts with the cysteine, ends with the phenylalanine, and has 16 residues. Just the 48-base CDR3 DNA is kept, in frame starting at base 1. V is shortened by 3 bases, J by 5 bases, and the region joining them spans 20 bases. CDR1 is given as ENHRY and CDR2 as SYGVKD, both from the germline V gene. The roughly 39 donors, aged about 6 to 100 years, were systemically healthy Caucasian individuals from Russia. Ten milliliters of peripheral blood were collected from each donor into EDTA-treated Vacutainer tubes. Ficoll-Paque density-gradient centrifugation was used to isolate PBMCs, with at least 6.5 million per sample. Trizol reagent was used to extract total RNA from the PBMCs, yielding at least 6 micrograms per sample. The percentages of naive CD45RAhigh/CD27high T cells were determined by flow cytometry on a PBMC aliquot from every donor. Broad study findings and their caveats: As age increased, observed TCR beta diversity per million T cells dropped in a roughly linear way, and a significant reduction was already evident by age 40. The CMV infection status of donors was not known, potentially confounding age-related changes in expanded clonotypes. The long-lived group showed more naive CD4+ T cells, fewer expanded clones and increased TCR diversity than the aged group, suggesting age selection. Estimates of total diversity from one million sequenced T cells were regarded as lower bounds and underestimates. Because profiling used bulk unsorted PBMCs, naive and antigen-experienced compartments could not be compared conclusively. A strong correlation was found between observed TCR beta diversity and the percentage of naive T cells measured by flow cytometry.

The method behind the library was 5' RACE. TCRdb lists the instrument as Illumina HiSeq 2500. A second PCR of roughly 7 to 11 cycles was performed with a sample-barcoded 5' primer and a J-beta primer mix. A unique molecular identifier was introduced onto each TCR beta cDNA molecule by a template-switch 5' adaptor carrying 12 random nucleotides. Each sample yielded at least 3 million CDR3-containing paired-end reads. First-strand cDNA was synthesized from all RNA with the Mint cDNA synthesis kit, primed by a TRBC-specific oligonucleotide. All cDNA was treated with uracil-DNA glycosylase and then went through a first 18-cycle PCR with the universal primers M1SS and BC2_uni_R. Per the source publication's procedure: For normalization, 1 million high-quality reads, each with a distinct molecular identifier, were randomly selected from each sample. Instead of being binned into consensus sequences, reads that shared molecular identifiers were thrown out. CDR3 identification, clonotype clustering and error correction used MiTCR with a Q25 quality threshold and the strictest error-elimination algorithm. Lower-bound total TCR beta diversity was estimated with a nonparametric unseen species model using Euler transformation. Clones were called with MiXCR by TCRdb after fastp trimmed the public reads at Q25, and only in-frame beta chains were retained. Each entry is one CDR3 protein sequence, shown with its most common DNA and genes. The V and J calls and clone size are TCRdb's, not the authors'. For this sample the table gives some 1.6 million distinct CDR3 sequences, of which 34% were detected only once. The ten largest clones represent 11% of the sample.

The specimen was blood. The source of this sequence is a woman aged 30 to 39 in good health. The chain is assembled from TRBV10-3 and TRBJ2-7; TRBD1 is a possible D gene, resting on 6 matching bases. The bases are TGTGCCATCAGTGAAACAGGGACAATCGTACCCAACGAGCAGTACTTC. This translates into CAISETGTIVPNEQYF.